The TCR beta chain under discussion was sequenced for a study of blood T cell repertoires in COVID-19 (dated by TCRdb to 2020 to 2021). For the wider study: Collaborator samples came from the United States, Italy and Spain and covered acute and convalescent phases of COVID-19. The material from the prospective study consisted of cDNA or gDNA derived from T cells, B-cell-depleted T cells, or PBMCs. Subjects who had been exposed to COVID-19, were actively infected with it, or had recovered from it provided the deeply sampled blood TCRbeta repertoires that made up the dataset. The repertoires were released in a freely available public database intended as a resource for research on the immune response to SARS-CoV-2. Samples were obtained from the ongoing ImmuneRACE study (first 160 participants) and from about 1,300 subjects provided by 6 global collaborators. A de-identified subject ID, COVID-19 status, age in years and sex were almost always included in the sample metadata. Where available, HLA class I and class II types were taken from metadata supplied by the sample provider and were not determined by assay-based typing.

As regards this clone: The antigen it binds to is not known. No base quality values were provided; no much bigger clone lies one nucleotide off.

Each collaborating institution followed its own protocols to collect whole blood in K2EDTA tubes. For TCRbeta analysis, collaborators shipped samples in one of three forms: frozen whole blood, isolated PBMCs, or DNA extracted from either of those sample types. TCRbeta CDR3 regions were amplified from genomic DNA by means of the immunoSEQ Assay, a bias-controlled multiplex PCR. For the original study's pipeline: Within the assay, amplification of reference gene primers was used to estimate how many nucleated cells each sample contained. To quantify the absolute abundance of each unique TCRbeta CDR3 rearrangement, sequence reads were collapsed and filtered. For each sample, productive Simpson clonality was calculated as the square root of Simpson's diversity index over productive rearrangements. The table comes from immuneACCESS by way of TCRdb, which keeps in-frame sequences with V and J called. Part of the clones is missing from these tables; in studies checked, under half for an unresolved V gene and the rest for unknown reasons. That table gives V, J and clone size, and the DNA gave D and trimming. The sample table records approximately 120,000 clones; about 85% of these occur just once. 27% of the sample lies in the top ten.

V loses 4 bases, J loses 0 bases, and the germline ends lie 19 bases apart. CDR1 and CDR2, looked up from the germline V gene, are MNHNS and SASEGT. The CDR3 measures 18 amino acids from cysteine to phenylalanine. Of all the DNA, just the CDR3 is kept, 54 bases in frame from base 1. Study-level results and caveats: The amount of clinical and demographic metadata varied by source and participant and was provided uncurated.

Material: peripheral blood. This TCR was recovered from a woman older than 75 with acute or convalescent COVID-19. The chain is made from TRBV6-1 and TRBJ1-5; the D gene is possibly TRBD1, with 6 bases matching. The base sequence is TGTGCCAGCAGTGCCCAAATTAGACAGGATTTTAGCAATCAGCCCCAGCATTTT. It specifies CASSAQIRQDFSNQPQHF.